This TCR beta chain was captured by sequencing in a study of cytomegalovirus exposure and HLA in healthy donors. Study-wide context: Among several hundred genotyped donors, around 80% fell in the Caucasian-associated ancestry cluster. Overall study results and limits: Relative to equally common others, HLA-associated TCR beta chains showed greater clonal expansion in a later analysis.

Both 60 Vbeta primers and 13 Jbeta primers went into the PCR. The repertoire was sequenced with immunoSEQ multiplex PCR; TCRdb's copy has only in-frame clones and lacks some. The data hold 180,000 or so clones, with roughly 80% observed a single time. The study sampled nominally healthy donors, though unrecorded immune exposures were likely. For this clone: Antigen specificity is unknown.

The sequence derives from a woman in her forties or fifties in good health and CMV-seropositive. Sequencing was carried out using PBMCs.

The DNA for the CDR3 is TGCGCCAGCAGCCAAGCTGGACACGATGGGCCCCAGCATTTT. Protein sequence: CASSQAGHDGPQHF. J is TRBJ1-5 and V is TRBV4-1; D may be TRBD1 (5 bases). The CDR3 loop spans 14 amino acids. Trimming removed 1 base at V and 9 bases at J, with 13 bases between. Germline CDR1 is MGHRA and CDR2 is YSYEKL.